This T cell receptor beta chain is drawn from a study of OX40 agonist ivuxolimab in advanced cancers. Study-level information: With ivuxolimab, an agonistic anti-OX40 (CD134) antibody, patients were treated. A partial response was reached by three patients: one with hepatocellular carcinoma and two with cutaneous melanoma. Points from the study as a whole: Low clonal expansion, among the lowest seen, marked partial responders at 0.1-3.0 mg/kg. At 0.1 to 3.0 mg/kg, CD4+ and CD8+ blood T cells expanded clonally by week 6.

The CDR3 spans 14 residues. V was clipped by 0 bases and J by 5 bases; unmatched bases: 3. Looked up from germline, CDR1 is KGHSH and CDR2 is LQKENI. Details on this clone: Its target is unknown.

The assay was immunoSEQ multiplex PCR, and TCRdb's table has in-frame clones only and misses some. The sample has tens of thousands of clones; about 90% are singletons. The genes are TRBV18 and TRBJ2-7; 8 bases fit TRBD2. The TCR sequence derives from an adult with an advanced solid tumor such as melanoma, head and neck, liver or kidney cancer. Sequenced here: CD4+ or CD8+ T cells sorted from blood, sampled in a trial of the OX40 agonist ivuxolimab. CDR3 DNA sequence: TGTGCCAGCTCACCACCTAGCGGGAACGACGAGCAGTACTTC. Translating gives CASSPPSGNDEQYF.